A single T cell receptor (beta chain) is shown here with its context. This sample was included in a study of blood T cell repertoires in COVID-19. About the research overall: T cells, B-cell-depleted T cells, or PBMCs supplied cDNA or gDNA.

Unmatched junction bases numbered 9, after V lost 3 bases and J lost 7 bases. Germline V gene data show CDR1 as MDHEN and CDR2 as SYDVKM. This CDR3 has 14 amino acids. Sequenced by immunoSEQ multiplex PCR; TCRdb stores in-frame clones only, minus some. The sample contains fewer than 250,000 clones, over 70% of which appear only once. Sequenced material: peripheral blood. The chain joins TRBV28 to TRBJ2-7; 7 bases match TRBD2. This sequence originates from a woman aged 45-60 years with acute or convalescent COVID-19. The CDR3 coding sequence is TGTGCCAGCAGTTTCCCCAATCTCGGGGGGGAGCAGTACTTC. Its protein product is CASSFPNLGGEQYF.